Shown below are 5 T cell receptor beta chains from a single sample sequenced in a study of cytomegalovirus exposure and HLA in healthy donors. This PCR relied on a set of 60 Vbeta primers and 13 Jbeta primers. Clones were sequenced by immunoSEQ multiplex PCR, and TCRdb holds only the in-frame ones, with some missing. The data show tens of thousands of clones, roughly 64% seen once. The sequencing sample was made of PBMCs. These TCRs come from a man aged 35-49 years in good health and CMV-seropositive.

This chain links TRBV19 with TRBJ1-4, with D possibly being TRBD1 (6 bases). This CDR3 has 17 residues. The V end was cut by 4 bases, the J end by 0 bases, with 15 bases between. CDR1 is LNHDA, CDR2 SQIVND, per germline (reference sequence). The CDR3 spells CASSTPGAPATNEKLFF. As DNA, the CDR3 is TGTGCCAGTAGTACCCCAGGGGCCCCCGCAACTAATGAAAAACTGTTTTTT.

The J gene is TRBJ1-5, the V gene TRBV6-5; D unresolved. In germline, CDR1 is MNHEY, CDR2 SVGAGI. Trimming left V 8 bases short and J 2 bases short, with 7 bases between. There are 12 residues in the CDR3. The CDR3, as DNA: TGTGCCAGCGGAGACGGCAATCAGCCCCAGCATTTT. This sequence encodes CASGDGNQPQHF.

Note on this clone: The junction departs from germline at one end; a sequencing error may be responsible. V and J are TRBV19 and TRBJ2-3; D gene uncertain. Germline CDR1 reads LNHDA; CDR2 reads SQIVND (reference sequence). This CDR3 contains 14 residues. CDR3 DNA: TGTGCCAGTAGTGTAGACAAGTACACAGATACGCAGTTTTTT. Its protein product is CASSVDKYTDTQFF.

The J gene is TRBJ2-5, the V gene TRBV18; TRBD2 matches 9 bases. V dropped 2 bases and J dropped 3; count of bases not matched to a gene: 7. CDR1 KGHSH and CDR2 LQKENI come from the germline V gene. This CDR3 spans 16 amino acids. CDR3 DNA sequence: TGTGCCAGCTCACCAGGTAGCGGGGGAGCTAAAGAGACCCAGTACTTC. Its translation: CASSPGSGGAKETQYF.

CDR3 amino acids: CASSQNRNTEAFF. CDR3 nucleotide sequence: TGCGCCAGCAGCCAGAACAGGAACACTGAAGCTTTCTTT. The rearrangement links TRBV4-1 to TRBJ1-1; D uncertain. The germline V and J ends were trimmed by 3 bases and 1 base, with 6 bases remaining between them. Germline V gene sequence: CDR1 MGHRA, CDR2 YSYEKL. This CDR3 spans 13 amino acids.